This T cell receptor beta chain was recovered during a study of T-cell reconstitution after alpha-beta-depleted transplantation in children. The CDR3 is 13 amino acids. V gave up 5 bases and J gave up 12 bases, with 17 bases separating them. Germline CDR1 and CDR2: SGHAT and FQNNGV. During its preparation, the TCRbeta library received unique molecular identifiers. TCRdb re-called the PCR reads with MiXCR, one entry per CDR3 protein. The sample gives about 120,000 distinct CDR3 sequences, about 9.4% of which show up once; roughly 8% is in the top ten. This clonotype was counted ten times or more. The source was PBMCs from the stem cell graft donor, collected from the stem cell graft. The receptor was isolated from a human donor who donated a stem cell graft to a child with acute lymphoblastic leukemia. The chain recombines TRBV11-2 with TRBJ2-1; TRBD2 is a possible D gene (6 bases). The DNA of the CDR3 is TGTGCCAGCAGCCCATGGAGGGCTAGTGGGCAGTTCTTC. Protein product: CASSPWRASGQFF.